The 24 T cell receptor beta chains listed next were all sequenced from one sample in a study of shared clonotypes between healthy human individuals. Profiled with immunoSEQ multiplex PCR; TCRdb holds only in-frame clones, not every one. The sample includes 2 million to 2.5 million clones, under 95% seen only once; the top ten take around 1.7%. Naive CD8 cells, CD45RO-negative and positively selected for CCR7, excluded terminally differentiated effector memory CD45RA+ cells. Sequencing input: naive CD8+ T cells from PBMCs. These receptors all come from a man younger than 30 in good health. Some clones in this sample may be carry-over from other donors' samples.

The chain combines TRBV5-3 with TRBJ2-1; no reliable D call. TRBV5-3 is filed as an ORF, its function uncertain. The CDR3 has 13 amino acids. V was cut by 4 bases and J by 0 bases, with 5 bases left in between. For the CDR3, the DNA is TGTGCCAGAAGCCCGAGCTCCTACAATGAGCAGTTCTTC. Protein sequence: CARSPSSYNEQFF.

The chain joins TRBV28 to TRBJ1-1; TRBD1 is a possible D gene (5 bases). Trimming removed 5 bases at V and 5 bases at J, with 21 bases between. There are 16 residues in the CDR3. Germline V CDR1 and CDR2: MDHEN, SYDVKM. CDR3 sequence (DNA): TGTGCCAGCAGTACGGTGGTCCAGGGTCCGAGGACTGAAGCTTTCTTT. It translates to CASSTVVQGPRTEAFF.

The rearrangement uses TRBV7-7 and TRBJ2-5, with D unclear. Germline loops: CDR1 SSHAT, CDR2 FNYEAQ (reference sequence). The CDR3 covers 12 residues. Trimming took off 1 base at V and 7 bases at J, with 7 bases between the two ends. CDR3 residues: CASSLGGVTQYF. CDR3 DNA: TGTGCCAGCAGCTTAGGTGGAGTGACCCAGTACTTC.

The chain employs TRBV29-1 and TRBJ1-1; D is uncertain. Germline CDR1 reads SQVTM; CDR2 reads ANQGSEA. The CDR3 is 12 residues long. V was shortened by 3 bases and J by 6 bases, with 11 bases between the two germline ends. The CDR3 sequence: CSVDSIRAEAFF. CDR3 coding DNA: TGCAGCGTTGATAGTATTCGTGCTGAAGCTTTCTTT.

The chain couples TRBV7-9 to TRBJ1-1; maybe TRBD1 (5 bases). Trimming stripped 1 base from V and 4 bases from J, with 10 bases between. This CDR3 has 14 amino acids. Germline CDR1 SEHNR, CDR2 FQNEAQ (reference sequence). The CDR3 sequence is CASSLVKGRTEAFF. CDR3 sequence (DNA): TGTGCCAGCAGCTTAGTCAAGGGACGCACTGAAGCTTTCTTT.

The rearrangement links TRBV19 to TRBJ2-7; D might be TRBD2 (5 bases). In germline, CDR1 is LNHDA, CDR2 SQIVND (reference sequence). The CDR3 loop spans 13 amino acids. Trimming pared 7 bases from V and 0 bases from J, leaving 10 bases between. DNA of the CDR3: TGTGCCAGTAATGACGGACTCTCCTACGAGCAGTACTTC. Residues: CASNDGLSYEQYF.

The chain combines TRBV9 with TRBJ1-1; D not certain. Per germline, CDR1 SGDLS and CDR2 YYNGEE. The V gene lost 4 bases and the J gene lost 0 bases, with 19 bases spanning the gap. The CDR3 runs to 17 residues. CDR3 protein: CASSPRIEIGMNTEAFF. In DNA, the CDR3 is TGTGCCAGCAGCCCACGGATAGAGATCGGCATGAACACTGAAGCTTTCTTT.

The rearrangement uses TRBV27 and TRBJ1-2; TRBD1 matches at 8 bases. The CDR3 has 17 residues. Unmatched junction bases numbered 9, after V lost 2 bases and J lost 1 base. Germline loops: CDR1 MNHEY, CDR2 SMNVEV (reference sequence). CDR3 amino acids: CASSLSFRGHINYGYTF. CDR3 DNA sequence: TGTGCCAGCAGTTTAAGTTTCAGGGGGCACATTAACTATGGCTACACCTTC.

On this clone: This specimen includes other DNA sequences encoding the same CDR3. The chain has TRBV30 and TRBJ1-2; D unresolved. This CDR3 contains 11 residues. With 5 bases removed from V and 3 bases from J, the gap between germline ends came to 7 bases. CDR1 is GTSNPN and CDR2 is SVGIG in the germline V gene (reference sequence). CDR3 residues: CAWGLHYGYTF. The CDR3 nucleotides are TGTGCCTGGGGACTACACTATGGCTACACCTTC.

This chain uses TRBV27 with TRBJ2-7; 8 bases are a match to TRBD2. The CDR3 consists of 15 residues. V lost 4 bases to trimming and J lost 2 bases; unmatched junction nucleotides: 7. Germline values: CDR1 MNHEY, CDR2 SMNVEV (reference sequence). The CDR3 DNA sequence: TGTGCCAGCAGTTCCCCAAGCGGGAGTCCCTACGAGCAGTACTTC. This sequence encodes CASSSPSGSPYEQYF.

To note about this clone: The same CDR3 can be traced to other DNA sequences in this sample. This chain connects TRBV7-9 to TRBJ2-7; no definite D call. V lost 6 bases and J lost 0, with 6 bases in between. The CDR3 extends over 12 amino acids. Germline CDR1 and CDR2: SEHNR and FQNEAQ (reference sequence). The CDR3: CASSPSSYEQYF. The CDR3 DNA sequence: TGTGCCAGCAGTCCGAGCTCCTACGAGCAGTACTTC.

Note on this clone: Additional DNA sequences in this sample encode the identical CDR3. The CDR3 protein is CASSAGGYEQYF. The CDR3 DNA reads TGTGCCAGCAGTGCAGGGGGCTACGAGCAGTACTTC. The rearrangement uses TRBV27 and TRBJ2-7, with 7 positions matching TRBD1. This CDR3 is 12 amino acids long. Germline lookup yields CDR1 MNHEY and CDR2 SMNVEV (reference sequence). Trimming removed 5 bases from V and 3 bases from J; junction bases left unmatched: 1.

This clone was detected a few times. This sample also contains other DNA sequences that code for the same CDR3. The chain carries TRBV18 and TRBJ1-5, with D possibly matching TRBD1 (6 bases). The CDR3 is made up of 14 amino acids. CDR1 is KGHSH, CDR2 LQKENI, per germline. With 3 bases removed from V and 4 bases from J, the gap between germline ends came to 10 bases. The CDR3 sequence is CASSPDRINQPQHF. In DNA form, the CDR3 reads TGTGCCAGCTCACCCGACAGGATAAATCAGCCCCAGCATTTT.

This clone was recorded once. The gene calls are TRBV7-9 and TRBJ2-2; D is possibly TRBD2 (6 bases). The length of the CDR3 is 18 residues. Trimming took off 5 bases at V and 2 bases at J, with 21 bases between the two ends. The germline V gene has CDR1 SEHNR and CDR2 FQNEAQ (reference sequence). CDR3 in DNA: TGTGCCAGCAGCCCCCCGTATCGGTCGGGAGTTAACACCGGGGAGCTGTTTTTT. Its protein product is CASSPPYRSGVNTGELFF. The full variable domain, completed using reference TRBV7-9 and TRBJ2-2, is DTGVSQNPRHKITKRGQNVTFRCDPISEHNRLYWYRQTLGQGPEFLTYFQNEAQLEKSRLLSDRFSAERPKGSFSTLEIQRTEQGDSAMYLCASSPPYRSGVNTGELFFGEGSRLTVL.

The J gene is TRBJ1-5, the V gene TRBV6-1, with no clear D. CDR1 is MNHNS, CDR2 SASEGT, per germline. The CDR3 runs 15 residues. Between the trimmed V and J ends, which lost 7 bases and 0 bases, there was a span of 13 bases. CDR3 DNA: TGTGCCAGCACTGGAGGGCATTATAGCAATCAGCCCCAGCATTTT. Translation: CASTGGHYSNQPQHF.

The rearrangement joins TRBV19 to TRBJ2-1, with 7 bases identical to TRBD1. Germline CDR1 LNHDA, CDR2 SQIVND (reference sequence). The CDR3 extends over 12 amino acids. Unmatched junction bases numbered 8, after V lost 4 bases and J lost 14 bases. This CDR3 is CASSRVGQSEFF. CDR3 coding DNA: TGTGCCAGTAGTAGAGTGGGACAGTCCGAGTTCTTC.

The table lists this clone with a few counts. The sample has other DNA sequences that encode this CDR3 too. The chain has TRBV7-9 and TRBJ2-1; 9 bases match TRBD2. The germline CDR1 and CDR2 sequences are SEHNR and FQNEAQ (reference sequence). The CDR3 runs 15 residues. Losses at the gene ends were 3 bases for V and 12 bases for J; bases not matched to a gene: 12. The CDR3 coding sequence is TGTGCCAGCAGCTTTGGCCTAGCGGGAACAATGATGCAGTTCTTC. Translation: CASSFGLAGTMMQFF.

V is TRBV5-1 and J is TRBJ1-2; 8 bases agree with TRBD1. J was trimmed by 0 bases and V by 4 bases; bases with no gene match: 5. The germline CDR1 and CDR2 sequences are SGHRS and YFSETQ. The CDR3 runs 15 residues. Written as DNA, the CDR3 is TGCGCCAGCAGCCCCGGACAGGGCACTAACTATGGCTACACCTTC. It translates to CASSPGQGTNYGYTF.

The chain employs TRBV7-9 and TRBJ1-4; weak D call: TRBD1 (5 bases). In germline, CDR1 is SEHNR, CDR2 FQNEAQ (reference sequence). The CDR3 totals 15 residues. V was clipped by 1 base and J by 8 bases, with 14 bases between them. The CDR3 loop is CASSLGGGVEEKLFF. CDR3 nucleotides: TGTGCCAGCAGCTTAGGAGGAGGGGTAGAGGAAAAACTGTTTTTT.

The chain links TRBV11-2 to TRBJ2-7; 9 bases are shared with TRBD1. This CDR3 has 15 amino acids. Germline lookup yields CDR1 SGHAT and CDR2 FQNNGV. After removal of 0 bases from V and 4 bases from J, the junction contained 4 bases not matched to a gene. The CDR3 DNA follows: TGTGCCAGCAGCTTAGAGGGGACAGGGTTTTACGAGCAGTACTTC. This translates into CASSLEGTGFYEQYF.

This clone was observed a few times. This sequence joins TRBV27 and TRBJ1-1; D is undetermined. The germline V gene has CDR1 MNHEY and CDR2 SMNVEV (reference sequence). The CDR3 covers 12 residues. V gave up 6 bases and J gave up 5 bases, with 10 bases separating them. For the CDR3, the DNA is TGTGCCAGCAGGGAAAGAAGGACTGAAGCTTTCTTT. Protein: CASRERRTEAFF.

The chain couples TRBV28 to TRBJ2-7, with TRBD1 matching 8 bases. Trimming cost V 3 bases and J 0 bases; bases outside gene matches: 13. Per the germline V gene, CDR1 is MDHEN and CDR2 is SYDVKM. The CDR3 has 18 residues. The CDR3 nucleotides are TGTGCCAGCAGTTTTCAAGGGCAGGGGGCTACTAGCTCCTACGAGCAGTACTTC. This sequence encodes CASSFQGQGATSSYEQYF.

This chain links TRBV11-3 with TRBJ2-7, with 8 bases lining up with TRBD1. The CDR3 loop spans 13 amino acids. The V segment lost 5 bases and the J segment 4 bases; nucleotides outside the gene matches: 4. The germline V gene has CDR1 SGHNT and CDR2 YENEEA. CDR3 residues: CASSAGQGYEQYF. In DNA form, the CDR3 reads TGTGCCAGCAGCGCCGGACAGGGTTACGAGCAGTACTTC. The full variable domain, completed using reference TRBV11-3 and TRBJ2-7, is EAGVVQSPRYKIIEKKQPVAFWCNPISGHNTLYWYLQNLGQGPELLIRYENEEAVDDSQLPKDRFSAERLKGVDSTLKIQPAELGDSAVYLCASSAGQGYEQYFGPGTRLTVT.

The CDR3 DNA follows: TGTGCCAGCAGTTTTAGGGGGCCGGGGGAGCAGTACTTC. This gives the protein CASSFRGPGEQYF. The chain is built from TRBV28 and TRBJ2-7; 7 bases map to TRBD1. CDR1 and CDR2 from the germline V gene are MDHEN and SYDVKM. The CDR3 totals 13 residues. V was clipped by 3 bases and J by 7 bases; unmatched bases: 6.